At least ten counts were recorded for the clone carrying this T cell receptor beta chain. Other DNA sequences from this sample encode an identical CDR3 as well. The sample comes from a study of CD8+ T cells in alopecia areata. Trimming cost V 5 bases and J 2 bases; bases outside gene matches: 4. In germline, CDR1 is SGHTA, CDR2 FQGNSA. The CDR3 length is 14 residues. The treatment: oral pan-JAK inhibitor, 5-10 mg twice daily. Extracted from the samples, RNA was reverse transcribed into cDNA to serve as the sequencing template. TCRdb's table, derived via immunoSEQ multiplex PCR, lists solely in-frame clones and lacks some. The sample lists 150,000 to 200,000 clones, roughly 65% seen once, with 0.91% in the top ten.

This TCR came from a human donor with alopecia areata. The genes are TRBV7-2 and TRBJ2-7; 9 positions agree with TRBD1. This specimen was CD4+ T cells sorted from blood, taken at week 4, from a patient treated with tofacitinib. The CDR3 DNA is TGTGCCAGCAGCGTCCGGGACAGGGCCTACGAGCAGTACTTC. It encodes CASSVRDRAYEQYF. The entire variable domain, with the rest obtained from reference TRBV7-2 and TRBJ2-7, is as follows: GAGVSQSPSNKVTEKGKDVELRCDPISGHTALYWYRQSLGQGLEFLIYFQGNSAPDKSGLPSDRFSAERTGGSVSTLTIQRTQQEDSAVYLCASSVRDRAYEQYFGPGTRLTVT.